These 15 T cell receptor beta chains came from one sample sequenced in a study of Ad26.COV2.S vaccination and SARS-CoV-2 variants. Sample treatment: some 20 received Ad26.COV2.S at low or high dose, single or two shots; several received placebo; per-sample allocation not given. On day 63 after the first injection, vaccine and placebo recipients gave samples. Profiled with immunoSEQ multiplex PCR; TCRdb holds only in-frame clones, not every one. The repertoire includes roughly 700,000 clones, around 89% of them detected once, and about 1.5% sits in the top ten. The sequencing here drew on peripheral blood, taken in a trial of Ad26.COV2.S vaccine versus placebo. Receptors were obtained from a person aged 18 to 65 who received the Ad26.COV2.S COVID-19 vaccine or a placebo.

CDR3 coding DNA: TGTGCCAGCCGGGGAGGGTCCTACGAGCAGTACTTC. It encodes CASRGGSYEQYF. The rearrangement uses TRBV6-5 and TRBJ2-7, with 7 nucleotides matching TRBD2. J lost 1 base, V lost 8 bases, and 2 bases had no gene match. This CDR3 spans 12 amino acids. CDR1 and CDR2 from the germline V gene are MNHEY and SVGAGI.

The chain has TRBV7-9 and TRBJ2-1; 10 bases fit TRBD1. There are 15 residues in the CDR3. V gave up 0 bases and J gave up 10 bases; unmatched junction bases: 6. Germline-derived CDR1 and CDR2 are SEHNR and FQNEAQ (reference sequence). The CDR3 DNA is TGTGCCAGCAGCTTAGCTGGACAGGGGGTTCGGGAGCAGTTCTTC. Translating gives CASSLAGQGVREQFF.

This rearrangement joins TRBV18 to TRBJ2-2; 7 nucleotides align to TRBD1. Germline trimming cut 3 bases from V and 5 bases from J; bases unmatched to any gene: 9. CDR1 and CDR2 from the germline V gene are KGHSH and LQKENI. This CDR3 is 16 amino acids long. CDR3: CASSPRGRGKTGELFF. Here the CDR3 DNA reads TGTGCCAGCTCACCCCGGGGCAGGGGGAAAACCGGGGAGCTGTTTTTT. The complete variable domain, with remaining parts taken from reference TRBV18 and TRBJ2-2, reads NAGVMQNPRHLVRRRGQEARLRCSPMKGHSHVYWYRQLPEEGLKFMVYLQKENIIDESGMPKERFSAEFPKEGPSILRIQQVVRGDSAAYFCASSPRGRGKTGELFFGEGSRLTVL.

This rearrangement joins TRBV4-3 to TRBJ2-7; 8 nucleotides agree with TRBD1. The CDR3 sequence is 15 residues long. In germline, CDR1 is LGHNA, CDR2 YSLEER. V was clipped by 4 bases and J by 0 bases; unmatched bases: 5. In nucleotides, the CDR3 is TGCGCCAGCAGCCCAGGGACAGGACTCTCCTACGAGCAGTACTTC. Protein product: CASSPGTGLSYEQYF.

The V and J genes are TRBV6-5 and TRBJ2-1; no firm D call. CDR3 length: 14 amino acids. Between the trimmed V and J ends, which lost 2 bases and 4 bases, there was a span of 9 bases. Germline V CDR1 and CDR2: MNHEY, SVGAGI. The DNA of the CDR3 is TGTGCCAGCAGTTACGAAAGAGGATACAATGAGCAGTTCTTC. Translating gives CASSYERGYNEQFF.

The chain carries TRBV19 and TRBJ1-2; 7 nucleotides align to TRBD1. The V segment lost 7 bases and the J segment 8 bases; nucleotides outside the gene matches: 19. CDR3 length equals 16 residues. Germline lookup yields CDR1 LNHDA and CDR2 SQIVND (reference sequence). This chain's CDR3 is CASKIGTENTPYGYTF. The CDR3 DNA is TGTGCCAGTAAAATCGGGACAGAAAATACCCCCTACGGCTACACCTTC. Full variable domain (outside the CDR3, taken from reference TRBV19 and TRBJ1-2): DGGITQSPKYLFRKEGQNVTLSCEQNLNHDAMYWYRQDPGQGLRLIYYSQIVNDFQKGDIAEGYSVSREKKESFPLTVTSAQKNPTAFYLCASKIGTENTPYGYTFGSGTRLTVV.

V usage is TRBV19 and J usage is TRBJ1-4; unclear D gene. Germline V gene lookup returns CDR1 LNHDA and CDR2 SQIVND (reference sequence). V lost 8 bases and J lost 5, with 12 bases in between. The CDR3 has 13 amino acids. CDR3 nucleotides: TGTGCCAGTTCGACACTCAGAAATGAAAAACTGTTTTTT. It specifies CASSTLRNEKLFF.

The V call is TRBV29-1, the J call TRBJ2-1, with D unresolved. Germline CDR1 and CDR2: SQVTM and ANQGSEA. The CDR3 is 14 amino acids. V dropped 5 bases and J dropped 10 bases, with 21 bases sitting between them. In DNA, the CDR3 is TGCAGCGTTTCTATGACGGCAATTCCGAGGGAGCAGTTCTTC. Amino acid sequence: CSVSMTAIPREQFF.

This chain connects TRBV11-2 to TRBJ2-1; no reliable D call. This CDR3 region has 15 residues. Germline CDR1 SGHAT, CDR2 FQNNGV. Trimming stripped 2 bases from V and 1 base from J, with 9 bases between. CDR3 sequence reads: CASSLSGVSYNEQFF. The CDR3, as DNA: TGTGCCAGCAGCTTATCGGGCGTGTCCTACAATGAGCAGTTCTTC.

The chain carries TRBV24-1 and TRBJ1-2; possible D gene TRBD1, 5 bases. The CDR3 spans 12 residues. V lost 9 bases, J lost 2 bases, and 9 bases lay in between. Germline V CDR1 and CDR2: KGHDR, SFDVKD. For the CDR3, the DNA is TGTGCCACCGCGACAGCGAACTATGGCTACACCTTC. As protein: CATATANYGYTF.

Only a few counts were recorded for this clone. The chain uses TRBV4-1 and TRBJ1-1; D not certain. The CDR3 covers 14 residues. The germline CDR1 and CDR2 sequences are MGHRA and YSYEKL. V lost 4 bases to trimming and J lost 6 bases, with 15 bases between them. The CDR3 protein is CASSLSGARAEAFF. CDR3 nucleotides: TGCGCCAGCAGCCTGAGCGGAGCGAGGGCTGAAGCTTTCTTT.

This chain uses TRBV5-1 with TRBJ2-3; no clear D gene. V was pared by 1 base and J by 5 bases, with 5 bases between. This CDR3 is 12 amino acids long. Germline V gene sequence: CDR1 SGHRS, CDR2 YFSETQ. CDR3 sequence reads: CASSLTRDTQYF. DNA for the CDR3: TGCGCCAGCAGCTTGACTCGAGATACGCAGTATTTT.

The rearrangement links TRBV29-1 to TRBJ2-2, with a weak D call TRBD1 (6 bases). The CDR3 spans 13 residues. The germline CDR1 and CDR2 sequences are SQVTM and ANQGSEA. Trimming stripped 3 bases from V and 6 bases from J, with 11 bases between. The CDR3 is CSVDGGWAGELFF. The CDR3 DNA sequence: TGCAGCGTTGATGGGGGCTGGGCCGGGGAGCTGTTTTTT.

This rearrangement joins TRBV4-3 to TRBJ1-4; D remains unclear. The CDR3 spans 15 residues. Germline V CDR1 and CDR2: LGHNA, YSLEER. V lost 0 bases to trimming and J lost 3 bases, with 8 bases between them. CDR3 DNA sequence: TGCGCCAGCAGCCAAGAAATCACGGCTAATGAAAAACTGTTTTTT. This sequence encodes CASSQEITANEKLFF.

The chain uses TRBV24-1 and TRBJ2-1; 7 nucleotides line up with TRBD2. CDR1 is KGHDR and CDR2 is SFDVKD in the germline V gene. The CDR3 totals 13 residues. The ends lost 8 bases at V and 4 bases at J; junction bases unmatched: 4. The CDR3 DNA sequence: TGTGCCACCAAGGGCGGGGGATACAATGAGCAGTTCTTC. It is translated as CATKGGGYNEQFF.